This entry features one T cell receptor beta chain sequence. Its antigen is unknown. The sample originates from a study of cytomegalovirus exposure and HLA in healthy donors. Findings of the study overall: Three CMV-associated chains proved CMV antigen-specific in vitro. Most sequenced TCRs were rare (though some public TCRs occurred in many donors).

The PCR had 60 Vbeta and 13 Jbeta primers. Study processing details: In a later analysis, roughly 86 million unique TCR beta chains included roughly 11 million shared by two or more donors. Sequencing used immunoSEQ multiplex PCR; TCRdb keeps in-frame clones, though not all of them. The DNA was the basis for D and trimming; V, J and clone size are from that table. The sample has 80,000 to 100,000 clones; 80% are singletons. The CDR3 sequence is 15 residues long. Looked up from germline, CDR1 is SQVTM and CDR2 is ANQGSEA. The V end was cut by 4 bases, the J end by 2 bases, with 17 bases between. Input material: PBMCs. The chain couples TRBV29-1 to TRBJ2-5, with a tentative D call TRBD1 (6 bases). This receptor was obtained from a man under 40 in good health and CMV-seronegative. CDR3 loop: CSVVGATGGQETQYF. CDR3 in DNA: TGCAGCGTTGTAGGGGCGACAGGCGGTCAAGAGACCCAGTACTTC.